The text below deals with one TCR beta chain. Its antigen is still unknown. No quality values exist for individual bases; no much larger clone is one base distant. Donors were 30 to 45 systemically healthy Caucasian individuals from Russia aged roughly 6 to 90 years. Approximately 11 milliliters of peripheral blood were drawn from each donor into EDTA-treated Vacutainer tubes. Ficoll-Paque density-gradient centrifugation was used to isolate PBMCs, with at least 7 million obtained per sample. Trizol reagent was used to extract total RNA from the PBMCs, yielding at least 5 micrograms per sample. For every donor, an aliquot of PBMCs went through flow cytometry to measure the percentages of naive CD45RAhigh/CD27high T cells. Libraries were made using 5' RACE. Sequenced using an Illumina HiSeq 2500. A second PCR of roughly 6 to 12 cycles was run with a J-beta primer mix and a sample-barcoded 5' primer. A unique molecular identifier was introduced onto each TCR beta cDNA molecule by a template-switch 5' adaptor carrying 12 random nucleotides. Each sample yielded at least 2.5 million CDR3-containing paired-end reads. First-strand cDNA was synthesized from all RNA with the Mint cDNA synthesis kit, primed by a TRBC-specific oligonucleotide. Following uracil-DNA glycosylase treatment, a first 18-cycle PCR with universal primers M1SS and BC2_uni_R was performed on all cDNA. In the original analysis: For normalization, 1 million high-quality reads, each with a distinct molecular identifier, were randomly selected from each sample. Instead of being binned into consensus sequences, reads with shared molecular identifiers were discarded. MiTCR, with a Q25 quality threshold and the strictest error-elimination algorithm, was used for CDR3 identification, clonotype clustering and error correction. A nonparametric unseen species model with Euler transformation was used to estimate lower-bound total TCR beta diversity. TCRdb applied fastp at Q25 and MiXCR to the public reads, then kept only in-frame beta chains. Rows matching on CDR3 protein sequence are summarized as one entry with the most common DNA and genes. The V and J calls reflect TCRdb's pipeline rather than the authors' work. The sample table shows some 880,000 distinct CDR3 sequences, and 35% to 40% are seen once. 10% to 15% of the sample belongs to the ten largest clones.

The CDR3 starts with the cysteine, ends with the phenylalanine, and has 16 residues. Only the CDR3 DNA stays, 48 bases, in frame from base 1. Trimming removed 3 bases from V and 0 bases from J, leaving 14 bases between the germline ends. Reading the germline V gene gives CDR1 SGDLS and CDR2 YYNGEE. These data originate in a study of blood T cells in healthy people across ages (dated by TCRdb to the mid-2010s). Describing the broader study: Template switching captured roughly one uniquely barcoded TCR beta cDNA molecule per two T cells in model experiments. Age-related changes in TCR beta repertoire diversity were measured in the study by deep sequencing normalized with unique cDNA molecular identifiers. The donors were split into four age groups: young (average around 15 years), middle-aged (39), aged (over 55) and long-lived (roughly 86). To avoid experimental bias, donors of different ages were randomly spread across the sequencing lanes. The study analyzed two additional independent replicas of 1 million unique cDNA reads from the same blood draw for two donors, one aged 18 to 29 and one aged 80 or older.

Results and caveats for the whole study, not just this receptor: The percentage of naive T cells measured by flow cytometry correlated strongly with observed TCR beta diversity. Donor CMV infection status was unknown, potentially confounding age-related changes in expanded clonotypes. Estimates of total diversity based on one million sequenced T cells were regarded as lower bounds and as underestimates. Compared with the aged group, the long-lived group had more naive CD4+ T cells, fewer expanded clones and increased TCR diversity, a pattern suggesting age selection. Observed TCR beta diversity per million T cells fell roughly linearly with age, and a significant reduction was already apparent by age roughly 40. Bulk unsorted PBMC profiling prevented conclusive comparison of naive and antigen-experienced compartments.

The sample comprised blood. This sequence originates from a man aged 18 to 35 in good health. The V and J segments used are TRBV9 and TRBJ2-3; no D gene is confidently identified. The CDR3 in this case is CASSASDAPSTDTQYF. The base sequence is TGTGCCAGCAGCGCCTCCGACGCCCCTAGCACAGATACGCAGTATTTT.